This is a list of T cell receptor beta chains from one sample in a study of T-cell reconstitution after alpha-beta-depleted transplantation in children. TCRdb ran MiXCR on the PCR reads and lists one entry per CDR3 protein. The sample carries fewer than 500,000 distinct CDR3 sequences, about 45% recorded once. The starting material was PBMCs, obtained before TCRalphabeta/CD19-depleted stem cell transplant. All receptors come from a girl aged 2 to 9 with aplastic anemia, due to receive a stem cell transplant. CDR3s include the opening cysteine and the closing phenylalanine or tryptophan. D genes are given only for firm matches. Part of the rows lack a size; the others show once, few, many or a class for expanded clones.

v_call,j_call,clone_size,d_call,cdr3_aa,cdr3_nt
TRBV7-3,TRBJ2-1,-,-,CASSLGIRTEEQFF,TGTGCCAGCAGCTTAGGCATCAGGACTGAAGAGCAGTTCTTC
TRBV18,TRBJ2-2,-,TRBD1,CASSPGTGRGSTGELFF,TGTGCCAGCTCGCCCGGGACAGGGCGAGGGAGCACCGGGGAGCTGTTTTTT
TRBV6-5,TRBJ1-5,-,-,CASSPTDSNQPQHF,TGTGCCAGCAGCCCGACAGATAGCAATCAGCCCCAGCATTTT
TRBV20-1,TRBJ1-6,few,-,CSARDQGPLSGSPLHF,TGCAGTGCTAGAGATCAAGGCCCGCTATCCGGTTCACCCCTCCACTTT
TRBV7-9,TRBJ2-1,-,-,CASTWRGTDEQFF,TGTGCCAGCACCTGGAGGGGGACGGATGAGCAGTTCTTC
TRBV3-1,TRBJ2-6,many,-,CASSPYGKESGANVLTF,TGTGCCAGCAGCCCGTATGGTAAAGAGTCTGGGGCCAACGTCCTGACTTTC
TRBV5-8,TRBJ1-2,many,-,CASSFPNYGYTF,TGTGCCAGCAGCTTCCCTAACTATGGCTACACCTTC
TRBV2,TRBJ2-3,-,-,CASSSRLTRGTDTQYF,TGTGCCAGCAGTTCACGGCTTACCCGGGGCACAGATACGCAGTATTTT
TRBV29-1,TRBJ2-7,-,-,CSVERTDRTYEQYF,TGCAGCGTAGAAAGGACAGATCGGACCTACGAGCAGTACTTC
TRBV25-1,TRBJ2-1,-,TRBD2,CASKTSGRSYNEQFF,TGTGCCAGCAAAACTAGCGGGAGATCCTACAATGAGCAGTTCTTC
TRBV3-1,TRBJ2-3,many,-,CASSQGASRADTQYF,TGTGCCAGCAGCCAAGGGGCTAGTAGAGCAGATACGCAGTATTTT
TRBV7-9,TRBJ2-1,medium-sized,TRBD2,CASSGRTSGTLGQFF,TGTGCCAGCAGCGGACGGACTAGCGGGACTCTCGGGCAGTTCTTC
TRBV6-5,TRBJ2-7,once,-,CASSYEIGGGYSYEQYF,TGTGCCAGCAGTTACGAGATCGGGGGCGGGTACTCCTACGAGCAGTACTTC
TRBV6-1,TRBJ1-3,few,-,CASSDFGTGNTIYF,TGTGCCAGCAGTGACTTTGGGACTGGAAACACCATATATTTT
TRBV5-1,TRBJ2-3,many,-,CASSLPPADTQYF,TGCGCCAGCAGCTTACCCCCCGCAGATACGCAGTATTTT
TRBV12-3/TRBV12-4,TRBJ1-6,-,-,CASSPLGNYSPLHF,TGTGCCAGCAGTCCTCTGGGTAATTATTCACCCCTCCACTTT
TRBV7-9,TRBJ2-3,-,-,CASSEKNGDPMDTQYF,TGTGCCAGCAGCGAGAAGAACGGGGACCCGATGGATACGCAGTATTTT
TRBV20-1,TRBJ2-1,many,TRBD1,CSARDRGTYNEQFF,TGCAGTGCTAGGGACAGGGGGACTTACAATGAGCAGTTCTTC
TRBV7-2,TRBJ1-4,many,-,CASSPPGGEKLFF,TGTGCCAGCAGCCCCCCGGGAGGGGAAAAACTGTTTTTT
TRBV5-1,TRBJ2-1,-,TRBD2,CASSQGLAGDYNEQFF,TGCGCCAGCAGCCAGGGACTAGCGGGGGACTACAATGAGCAGTTCTTC
TRBV28,TRBJ2-3,-,-,CASSPLLGGGIYLGGTDTQYF,TGTGCCAGCAGTCCACTCTTAGGGGGAGGTATCTACCTAGGTGGCACAGATACGCAGTATTTT
TRBV19,TRBJ2-7,-,-,CASSALRGSSYEQYF,TGTGCCAGTAGTGCCCTACGGGGGAGCTCCTACGAGCAGTACTTC
TRBV5-1,TRBJ2-7,-,TRBD1,CASRNNRDRAYEQYF,TGCGCCAGCAGAAATAACCGGGACAGGGCGTACGAGCAGTACTTC
TRBV29-1,TRBJ1-1,many,-,CSVEARNTEAFF,TGCAGCGTTGAAGCGCGAAACACTGAAGCTTTCTTT
TRBV9,TRBJ1-2,many,TRBD1,CASSLGQGAGYTF,TGTGCCAGCAGCTTAGGACAGGGGGCCGGCTACACCTTC
TRBV12-3/TRBV12-4,TRBJ1-2,many,-,CASSFRTEYGYTF,TGTGCCAGCAGTTTTAGGACTGAATATGGCTACACCTTC
TRBV20-1,TRBJ1-2,-,-,CSASHTTVTYGYTF,TGCAGTGCTAGCCACACGACCGTCACCTATGGCTACACCTTC
TRBV5-1,TRBJ2-1,few,-,CASSLVRTGDEQFF,TGCGCCAGCAGCTTGGTAAGGACGGGCGATGAGCAGTTCTTC
TRBV18,TRBJ2-5,few,-,CASSPLSGLGYQETQYF,TGTGCCAGCTCACCACTGTCGGGTTTAGGCTACCAAGAGACCCAGTACTTC
TRBV7-2,TRBJ1-1,many,-,CASSRTNTEAFF,TGTGCCAGCAGCAGGACGAACACTGAAGCTTTCTTT
TRBV20-1,TRBJ2-3,many,-,CSAATRTGTDTQYF,TGCAGTGCGGCGACTCGGACGGGCACAGATACGCAGTATTTT
TRBV29-1,TRBJ2-3,few,-,CSVVGTRGTDTQYF,TGCAGCGTTGTAGGGACCCGCGGCACAGATACGCAGTATTTT
TRBV5-1,TRBJ2-2,-,-,CASSLVVSVGELFF,TGCGCCAGCAGCTTGGTCGTATCTGTCGGGGAGCTGTTTTTT
TRBV7-6,TRBJ2-7,-,-,CASIPLPGAFSYEQYF,TGTGCCAGCATCCCCCTCCCGGGGGCGTTCTCCTACGAGCAGTACTTC
TRBV20-1,TRBJ2-7,-,TRBD2,CSASKGLATYEQYF,TGCAGTGCTAGTAAGGGACTAGCTACCTACGAGCAGTACTTC
TRBV20-1,TRBJ2-3,few,-,CSARDHSGGPSDTQYF,TGCAGTGCTAGAGATCACAGCGGAGGGCCGTCAGATACGCAGTATTTT
TRBV6-1,TRBJ2-1,many,-,CASTWGRGRINEQFF,TGTGCCAGCACCTGGGGCCGGGGGCGGATTAATGAGCAGTTCTTC
TRBV10-2,TRBJ2-1,-,-,CASSDTPYNEQFF,TGCGCCAGTTCTGATACCCCTTACAATGAGCAGTTCTTC
TRBV20-1,TRBJ2-1,-,-,CSARDRISGDTYNEQFF,TGCAGTGCTAGAGATCGGATCAGCGGTGATACCTACAATGAGCAGTTCTTC
TRBV24-1,TRBJ2-3,-,TRBD2,CATSDLTTSGSTDTQYF,TGTGCCACCAGTGATTTGACAACTAGCGGGAGCACAGATACGCAGTATTTT
TRBV6-1,TRBJ1-5,many,-,CASSDSWSQPQHF,TGTGCCAGCAGCGACAGTTGGTCTCAGCCCCAGCATTTT
TRBV18,TRBJ2-1,-,-,CASSRDPSGDNEQFF,TGTGCCAGCTCCCGGGACCCCTCGGGGGACAATGAGCAGTTCTTC
TRBV3-1,TRBJ2-2,-,-,CASSHIGGTGELFF,TGTGCCAGCAGCCATATAGGGGGCACCGGGGAGCTGTTTTTT
TRBV29-1,TRBJ1-2,many,TRBD1,CSVAGGGGYTF,TGCAGCGTTGCAGGGGGCGGGGGCTACACCTTC
TRBV11-2,TRBJ2-5,-,TRBD2,CASSSAGVAQETQYF,TGTGCCAGCAGCTCCGCGGGGGTGGCCCAAGAGACCCAGTACTTC
TRBV15,TRBJ2-6,-,TRBD1,CATSRDGVGTASSGANVLTF,TGTGCCACCAGCAGAGATGGGGTGGGGACAGCGAGCTCTGGGGCCAACGTCCTGACTTTC
TRBV5-1,TRBJ2-7,many,-,CASSLEKGSHEQYF,TGCGCCAGCAGCTTGGAAAAGGGCTCCCACGAGCAGTACTTC
TRBV7-8,TRBJ1-4,many,-,CASSPGSTSDEKLFF,TGTGCCAGCAGCCCGGGGTCAACATCCGATGAAAAACTGTTTTTT